A selection of T cell receptor beta chains follows, all from one sample in a study of post-analysis software for immune sequencing data. Using its own MiXCR run on the PCR reads, TCRdb lists one record per CDR3 protein. This sample carries about 430,000 distinct CDR3 sequences, approximately 39% of them seen once, and the ten largest clones take 6% to 9%. Sequences were obtained from blood. The receptors come from a girl aged 2 to 10 with multiple sclerosis. Each CDR3 is given without its conserved first and last residue. The order of the fields is V gene, CDR3 protein.

V gene: TRBV7-9
CDR3 protein: ASSARYSGEKLF

V gene: TRBV10-3
CDR3 protein: AISEVGPNTGELF

V gene: TRBV20-1
CDR3 protein: SASGGAAYNEQY

V gene: TRBV9
CDR3 protein: ASSVAEWGNEQF

V gene: TRBV29-1
CDR3 protein: SAARDTYNEQF

V gene: TRBV7-6
CDR3 protein: ASSRAVGEQY

V gene: TRBV29-1
CDR3 protein: SVLGGQGYGYT

V gene: TRBV4-2
CDR3 protein: ASSQDGRRGTEAF

V gene: TRBV6-2/TRBV6-3
CDR3 protein: ASTGDREVDTQY

V gene: TRBV20-1
CDR3 protein: SARAPGSGGSVNEQF